This T cell receptor (beta chain) was observed in a study of T cells in lung cancer brain metastases. Study as a whole: Between primary and metastasis resection, nine tenths of the roughly 20 patients were untreated. Study-wide points: Most clones were lesion-specific, with limited overlap between paired lesions (mean Morisita index approximately 0.24).

Each sample used about 2.24–4.92 ug genomic DNA, matched between paired samples. Clones were sequenced by immunoSEQ multiplex PCR, and TCRdb holds only the in-frame ones, with some missing. The table has roughly 1,600 clones, about 90% seen once; the top ten hold roughly 5.7%. The germline V gene encodes CDR1 SGDLS and CDR2 YYNGEE. The CDR3 has 17 amino acids. The V gene end was trimmed by 3 bases and the J gene end by 0 bases; junction bases not matched to a gene: 9. A word on this clone: Antigen specificity is unknown.

This TCR was recovered from a man in his 60s with non-small cell lung cancer that had spread to the brain. The chain links TRBV9 to TRBJ1-5, with 7 bases lining up with TRBD1. The source material was tumor tissue from a brain metastasis. The CDR3 sequence: CASSAEAWTGSNQPQHF. The CDR3 nucleotides read TGTGCCAGCAGCGCAGAGGCGTGGACAGGTAGCAATCAGCCCCAGCATTTT.